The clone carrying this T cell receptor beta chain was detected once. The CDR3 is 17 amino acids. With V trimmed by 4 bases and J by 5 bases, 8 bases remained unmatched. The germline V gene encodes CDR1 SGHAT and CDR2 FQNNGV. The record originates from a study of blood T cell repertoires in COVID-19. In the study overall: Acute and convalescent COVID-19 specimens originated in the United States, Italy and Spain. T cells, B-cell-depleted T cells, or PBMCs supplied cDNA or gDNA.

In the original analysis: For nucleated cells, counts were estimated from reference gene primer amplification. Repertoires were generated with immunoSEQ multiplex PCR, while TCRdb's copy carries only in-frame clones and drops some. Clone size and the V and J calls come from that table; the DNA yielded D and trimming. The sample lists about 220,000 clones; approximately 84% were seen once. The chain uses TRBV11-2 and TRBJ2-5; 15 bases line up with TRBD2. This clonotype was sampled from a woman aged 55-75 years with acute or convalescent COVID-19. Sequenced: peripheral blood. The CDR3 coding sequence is TGTGCCAGCAGCTCAGCCGGGACTAGCGGGGGGCGGGAGACCCAGTACTTC. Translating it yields CASSSAGTSGGRETQYF.